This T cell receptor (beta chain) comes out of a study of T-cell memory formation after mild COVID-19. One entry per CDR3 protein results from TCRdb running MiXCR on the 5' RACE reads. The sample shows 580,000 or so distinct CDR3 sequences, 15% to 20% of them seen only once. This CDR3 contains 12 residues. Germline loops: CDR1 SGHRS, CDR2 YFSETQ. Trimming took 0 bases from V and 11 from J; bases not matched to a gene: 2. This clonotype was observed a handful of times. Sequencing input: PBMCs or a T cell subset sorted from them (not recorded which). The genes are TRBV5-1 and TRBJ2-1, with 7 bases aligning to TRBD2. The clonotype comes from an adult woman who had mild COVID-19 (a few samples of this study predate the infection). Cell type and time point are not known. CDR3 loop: CASSLELAQQFF. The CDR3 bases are TGCGCCAGCAGCTTGGAACTAGCGCAGCAGTTCTTC.